This is a list of T cell receptor beta chains from one sample in a study of cytomegalovirus exposure and HLA in healthy donors. Assay used: immunoSEQ multiplex PCR; TCRdb lists only in-frame clones, some missing. The data show about 60,000 clones, with 73% seen just once and 5.4% held by the top ten. What was sequenced was PBMCs. The origin of the receptors is a man aged 50 or older in good health and CMV-seronegative. The CDR3 runs from the conserved cysteine through the conserved F or W. A D gene is named only where the DNA matches it firmly. Only some rows state a clone size, as once, few, many or a class for expanded clones.

D gene: .
clone size: few
J gene: TRBJ2-7
CDR3 length: 12
V gene: TRBV18
CDR3 DNA: TGTGCCAGCTCACCCCTAGGGGACGAGCAGTACTTC
CDR3 protein: CASSPLGDEQYF

D gene: TRBD1
clone size: .
J gene: TRBJ1-4
CDR3 length: 18
V gene: TRBV5-6
CDR3 DNA: TGTGCCAGCAGCTCTTGGTTCACGGACAGGGGAGGGGATGAAAAACTGTTTTTT
CDR3 protein: CASSSWFTDRGGDEKLFF

D gene: TRBD1
clone size: few
J gene: TRBJ2-7
CDR3 length: 15
V gene: TRBV5-1
CDR3 DNA: TGCGCCAGCAGCCCAGAGGGGGCAGGGTCTTACGAGCAGTACTTC
CDR3 protein: CASSPEGAGSYEQYF

D gene: .
clone size: .
J gene: TRBJ1-4
CDR3 length: 14
V gene: TRBV5-4
CDR3 DNA: TGTGCCAGCAGGTCACAGGGCCCGGGTGAAAAACTGTTTTTT
CDR3 protein: CASRSQGPGEKLFF

D gene: .
clone size: .
J gene: TRBJ1-6
CDR3 length: 14
V gene: TRBV7-2
CDR3 DNA: TGTGCCAGCAGCTTAGTGCAGGGCGGTTCACCCCTCCACTTT
CDR3 protein: CASSLVQGGSPLHF

D gene: .
clone size: .
J gene: TRBJ2-7
CDR3 length: 13
V gene: TRBV10-3
CDR3 DNA: TGTGCCATCTCGGGTGACAGTACCTACGAGCAGTACTTC
CDR3 protein: CAISGDSTYEQYF

D gene: .
clone size: .
J gene: TRBJ1-3
CDR3 length: 16
V gene: TRBV5-4
CDR3 DNA: TGTGCCAGCAGCTTGGCCTCGGACAGAGGAGGAAACACCATATATTTT
CDR3 protein: CASSLASDRGGNTIYF

D gene: TRBD1
clone size: .
J gene: TRBJ2-7
CDR3 length: 14
V gene: TRBV5-1
CDR3 DNA: TGCGCCAGCAGCCCTGGGACAGTAAGCTACGAGCAGTACTTC
CDR3 protein: CASSPGTVSYEQYF

D gene: TRBD2
clone size: .
J gene: TRBJ2-7
CDR3 length: 14
V gene: TRBV19
CDR3 DNA: TGTGCCAGTAGTATTGAGCGGGGGTTCTACGAGCAGTACTTC
CDR3 protein: CASSIERGFYEQYF

D gene: .
clone size: .
J gene: TRBJ1-4
CDR3 length: 15
V gene: TRBV7-7
CDR3 DNA: TGTGCTAGCAGCTTAGGGACGGAGGTGTCCGAAAAACTGTTTTTT
CDR3 protein: CASSLGTEVSEKLFF

D gene: TRBD1
clone size: .
J gene: TRBJ1-4
CDR3 length: 15
V gene: TRBV19
CDR3 DNA: TGTGCCAGTAGTACCGGGACAGCAACTAATGAAAAACTGTTTTTT
CDR3 protein: CASSTGTATNEKLFF

D gene: TRBD1
clone size: .
J gene: TRBJ2-7
CDR3 length: 15
V gene: TRBV25-1
CDR3 DNA: TGTGCCAGCAGTCCCCCGGGACAGCGGTCCTACGAGCAGTACTTC
CDR3 protein: CASSPPGQRSYEQYF

D gene: .
clone size: .
J gene: TRBJ1-1
CDR3 length: 15
V gene: TRBV19
CDR3 DNA: TGTGCCAGTAGTCGGCAGGGGAACCTCAACACTGAAGCTTTCTTT
CDR3 protein: CASSRQGNLNTEAFF

D gene: TRBD2
clone size: .
J gene: TRBJ2-2
CDR3 length: 14
V gene: TRBV29-1
CDR3 DNA: TGCAGCGTTTGGCGGGGGGCGGTCACCGGGGAGCTGTTTTTT
CDR3 protein: CSVWRGAVTGELFF

D gene: .
clone size: .
J gene: TRBJ2-3
CDR3 length: 17
V gene: TRBV9
CDR3 DNA: TGTGCCAGCAGCGTTCCCCTGGCGGGGGCGTTCACAGATACGCAGTATTTT
CDR3 protein: CASSVPLAGAFTDTQYF

D gene: TRBD1
clone size: .
J gene: TRBJ2-7
CDR3 length: 11
V gene: TRBV29-1
CDR3 DNA: TGCAGCGTCCGACAGGGGAGTGAGCAGTACTTC
CDR3 protein: CSVRQGSEQYF

D gene: TRBD1
clone size: .
J gene: TRBJ2-7
CDR3 length: 13
V gene: TRBV29-1
CDR3 DNA: TGCAGCGTGGGGACAGGGACCTCCTACGAGCAGTACTTC
CDR3 protein: CSVGTGTSYEQYF

D gene: .
clone size: .
J gene: TRBJ1-1
CDR3 length: 13
V gene: TRBV5-1
CDR3 DNA: TGCGCCAGCAGCCCAAGACAGAACCATGAAGCTTTCTTT
CDR3 protein: CASSPRQNHEAFF

D gene: .
clone size: .
J gene: TRBJ2-7
CDR3 length: 13
V gene: TRBV30
CDR3 DNA: TGTGCCTGGAGTGTAGGGGCCCCCTACGAGCAGTACTTC
CDR3 protein: CAWSVGAPYEQYF

D gene: .
clone size: .
J gene: TRBJ2-5
CDR3 length: 13
V gene: TRBV2
CDR3 DNA: TGTGCCAGCAGTGAAGCGCGGCCCCAGACCCAGTACTTC
CDR3 protein: CASSEARPQTQYF

D gene: .
clone size: once
J gene: TRBJ1-4
CDR3 length: 15
V gene: TRBV10-2
CDR3 DNA: TGCGCCAGCAGTGATGGGATCCAGGTCGGGAAAAAACTGTTTTTT
CDR3 protein: CASSDGIQVGKKLFF

D gene: TRBD1
clone size: .
J gene: TRBJ2-1
CDR3 length: 14
V gene: TRBV2
CDR3 DNA: TGTGCCAGCAGGAAAGGGACAGCTAACAATGAGCAGTTCTTC
CDR3 protein: CASRKGTANNEQFF

D gene: .
clone size: .
J gene: TRBJ1-2
CDR3 length: 15
V gene: TRBV7-9
CDR3 DNA: TGTGCCAGCAGCTTAGACAGGGTTGTACCCTATGGCTACACCTTC
CDR3 protein: CASSLDRVVPYGYTF

D gene: TRBD1
clone size: few
J gene: TRBJ2-7
CDR3 length: 15
V gene: TRBV5-5
CDR3 DNA: TGTGCCAGCTCAACTTCAGGGGGAAGCTCCTACGAGCAGTACTTC
CDR3 protein: CASSTSGGSSYEQYF

D gene: .
clone size: .
J gene: TRBJ1-5
CDR3 length: 18
V gene: TRBV27
CDR3 DNA: TGTGCCAGCAGTTTATTTGGGCCAGGACTAAATAGCAATCAGCCCCAGCATTTT
CDR3 protein: CASSLFGPGLNSNQPQHF

D gene: .
clone size: .
J gene: TRBJ2-3
CDR3 length: 13
V gene: TRBV19
CDR3 DNA: TGTGCCAGTAGTACCAAACTCGGGGATACGCAGTATTTT
CDR3 protein: CASSTKLGDTQYF

D gene: TRBD2
clone size: .
J gene: TRBJ2-3
CDR3 length: 12
V gene: TRBV27
CDR3 DNA: TGTGCCAGCACGGGGGGGACGGAGACGCAGTATTTT
CDR3 protein: CASTGGTETQYF

D gene: .
clone size: .
J gene: TRBJ2-1
CDR3 length: 12
V gene: TRBV4-1
CDR3 DNA: TGCGCCAGCAGCCTACAATACAATGAGCAGTTCTTC
CDR3 protein: CASSLQYNEQFF

D gene: TRBD1
clone size: .
J gene: TRBJ1-3
CDR3 length: 17
V gene: TRBV5-8
CDR3 DNA: TGTGCCAGCAGCCCGGACAGGGATGAATTCGAGGGAAACACCATATATTTT
CDR3 protein: CASSPDRDEFEGNTIYF

D gene: TRBD1
clone size: few
J gene: TRBJ2-4
CDR3 length: 13
V gene: TRBV30
CDR3 DNA: TGTGCCTGGAGCCTCGCAACAGGGGGCATTCAGTACTTC
CDR3 protein: CAWSLATGGIQYF

D gene: .
clone size: .
J gene: TRBJ1-1
CDR3 length: 14
V gene: TRBV29-1
CDR3 DNA: TGCAGCGTTGGGGGCGGGATTTCGCTCCCTGAAGCTTTCTTT
CDR3 protein: CSVGGGISLPEAFF

D gene: .
clone size: .
J gene: TRBJ1-2
CDR3 length: 13
V gene: TRBV29-1
CDR3 DNA: TGCAGCGTTGGGACAGACGCTAACTATGGCTACACCTTC
CDR3 protein: CSVGTDANYGYTF

D gene: TRBD1
clone size: .
J gene: TRBJ2-5
CDR3 length: 16
V gene: TRBV11-2
CDR3 DNA: TGTGCCAGCAGCTTAGTTAGGGGGCTCCGGCAAGAGACCCAGTACTTC
CDR3 protein: CASSLVRGLRQETQYF

D gene: .
clone size: once
J gene: TRBJ1-1
CDR3 length: 14
V gene: TRBV19
CDR3 DNA: TGTGCCAGTAGTGCGGGAGGGACCGTGACTGAAGCTTTCTTT
CDR3 protein: CASSAGGTVTEAFF

D gene: TRBD2
clone size: .
J gene: TRBJ2-3
CDR3 length: 16
V gene: TRBV7-7
CDR3 DNA: TGTGCTAGCAGCCCTGGAGCGGGGGGGGAGTTGGATACGCAGTATTTT
CDR3 protein: CASSPGAGGELDTQYF

D gene: TRBD1
clone size: .
J gene: TRBJ1-3
CDR3 length: 23
V gene: TRBV9
CDR3 DNA: TGTGCCAGCAGCGTACATATTGCACCGCCGGACAGGGAAGTGGGAAGCGCTGGAAACACCATATATTTT
CDR3 protein: CASSVHIAPPDREVGSAGNTIYF

D gene: TRBD2
clone size: .
J gene: TRBJ2-1
CDR3 length: 16
V gene: TRBV27
CDR3 DNA: TGTGCCAGCACCCGCGTGGGGCTAGCGGGGCCCAATGAGCAGTTCTTC
CDR3 protein: CASTRVGLAGPNEQFF

D gene: .
clone size: .
J gene: TRBJ2-5
CDR3 length: 17
V gene: TRBV5-4
CDR3 DNA: TGTGCCAGCAGCCCCCCATTCTCGATGGACAGCAAAGAGACCCAGTACTTC
CDR3 protein: CASSPPFSMDSKETQYF

D gene: .
clone size: .
J gene: TRBJ1-5
CDR3 length: 14
V gene: TRBV2
CDR3 DNA: TGTGCCAGCAGAAAGACAACGAGCAATCAGCCCCAGCATTTT
CDR3 protein: CASRKTTSNQPQHF

D gene: .
clone size: few
J gene: TRBJ1-1
CDR3 length: 13
V gene: TRBV5-1
CDR3 DNA: TGCGCCAGCAGCTACAGGGTAGGAACTGAAGCTTTCTTT
CDR3 protein: CASSYRVGTEAFF